Listed here are 5 T cell receptor beta chains from one sample, sequenced in a study of blood T cells in healthy people across ages (dated by TCRdb to about 2015). The library relied on 5' RACE. Sequencing took place on an Illumina HiSeq 2500. A second PCR of about 7 to 12 cycles was run with a J-beta primer mix and a sample-barcoded 5' primer. TCRdb ran its own pipeline on the public reads, namely fastp trimming at Q25 and MiXCR clone calling, and kept in-frame beta chains. Here each entry gathers all rows of one CDR3 protein and keeps the most common genes and DNA. The sample yields hundreds of thousands of distinct CDR3 sequences; roughly 21% were counted once. The ten largest account for 3.5% to 4% of the sample. The sample comprised blood. These receptors were collected from a man in his 70s in good health.

This clonotype was seen a few times. This chain uses TRBV2 with TRBJ2-1; TRBD2 might be the D (5 bases). The germline V gene has CDR1 SNHLY and CDR2 FYNNEI. There are 14 residues in the CDR3. Trimming pared 7 bases from V and 4 bases from J, leaving 14 bases between. Here the CDR3 DNA reads TGTGCCAGCAACTTAGCGATGGGGTACAATGAGCAGTTCTTC. Its translation: CASNLAMGYNEQFF.

The chain combines TRBV2 with TRBJ2-5; D is undetermined. The assigned J gene may be wrong: the sequence end matches TRBJ2-1 better. Germline CDR1 and CDR2: SNHLY and FYNNEI. The CDR3 is 13 residues long. The CDR3, as DNA: TGTGCCAGCAGTGTTTGGACGATGAATGAGCAGTTCTTC. Protein product: CASSVWTMNEQFF.

This clonotype showed up many times. The V call is TRBV29-1, the J call TRBJ2-1; tentative D call: TRBD1 (6 bases). V was clipped by 1 base and J by 8 bases, with 12 bases between them. CDR1 is SQVTM, CDR2 ANQGSEA, per germline. The length of the CDR3 is 13 residues. CDR3 region: CSVEGTAGDEQFF. CDR3 nucleotide sequence: TGCAGCGTTGAAGGGACAGCCGGGGATGAGCAGTTCTTC.

The chain combines TRBV10-3 with TRBJ2-5; D might be TRBD1 (6 bases). Gene TRBJ2-7 matches the end of the DNA better, so the J call may be wrong. From germline, CDR1 is ENHRY and CDR2 SYGVKD. The CDR3 loop spans 16 amino acids. CDR3 sequence reads: CAISEPSQGSVYEQYF. The CDR3 DNA is TGTGCCATCAGTGAACCATCACAGGGTTCTGTGTACGAGCAGTACTTC.

At least ten counts were recorded for this clonotype. The J gene is TRBJ2-5, the V gene TRBV10-3, with D perhaps matching TRBD2 (6 bases). This CDR3 region has 15 residues. Trimming pared 2 bases from V and 3 bases from J, leaving 13 bases between. Germline-derived CDR1 and CDR2 are ENHRY and SYGVKD. The CDR3 loop reads CAISEGAGYEETQYF. CDR3 bases: TGTGCCATCAGTGAGGGGGCGGGATATGAAGAGACCCAGTACTTC.